This TCR beta chain was captured by sequencing in a study of CD8+CD57+ T cells in acquired aplastic anemia. This clonotype was found a few times. CDR3 and TCR beta VDJ profiling relied on a genomic DNA template. Each CDR3 protein is one row after TCRdb ran MiXCR on the reads. The data show about 130,000 distinct CDR3 sequences, around 50% seen once. J lost 3 bases, V lost 7 bases, and 3 bases had no gene match. This CDR3 comprises 13 residues. Germline V gene lookup returns CDR1 SQVTM and CDR2 ANQGSEA. The TCR sequence derives from a human donor in good health, serving as a control. The sequenced material came from sorted CD4+, CD8+, or CD8+CD57+ T cells (not recorded which) from PBMCs. The chain combines TRBV29-1 with TRBJ1-5; 10 bases are a match to TRBD1. The CDR3, as DNA: TGCAGCGGGGGACAGGGGAACAATCAGCCCCAGCATTTT. Encoded protein: CSGGQGNNQPQHF.